Below are 10 T cell receptor beta chains sequenced from a single sample in a study of shared clonotypes between healthy human individuals. Repertoires were generated with immunoSEQ multiplex PCR, while TCRdb's copy carries only in-frame clones and drops some. The data contain hundreds of thousands of clones, just over 75% of them singletons. The sequencing sample was made of PBMCs. The receptors originated from a woman in her 40s in good health. Some clones in this sample may be carry-over from other donors' samples.

The genes are TRBV2 and TRBJ1-5; D is unclear. Germline V gives CDR1 SNHLY, CDR2 FYNNEI. V was shortened by 1 base and J by 7 bases, with 14 bases between the two germline ends. CDR3 length equals 15 residues. The CDR3 sequence is CASSEVRAGNQPQHF. CDR3 in DNA: TGTGCCAGCAGTGAAGTGAGGGCGGGGAACCAGCCCCAGCATTTT.

A note on this clone: The same CDR3 arises from other DNA sequences in this sample as well. The V and J genes are TRBV20-1 and TRBJ2-1; D not resolved. The CDR3 consists of 11 residues. Looked up from germline, CDR1 is DFQATT and CDR2 is SNEGSKA (reference sequence). The V and J ends lost 3 bases and 5 bases respectively, with 5 bases between them. CDR3 sequence reads: CSASLHNEQFF. DNA for the CDR3: TGCAGTGCTAGTCTTCACAATGAGCAGTTCTTC.

The genes are TRBV5-4 and TRBJ1-2; no firm D call. Trimming pared 0 bases from V and 2 bases from J, leaving 14 bases between. There are 16 residues in the CDR3. Germline V gene data show CDR1 as SGHNT and CDR2 as YYREEE (reference sequence). The DNA of the CDR3 is TGTGCCAGCAGCTTGGATCCCGGACGAAGAAACTATGGCTACACCTTC. It yields the protein CASSLDPGRRNYGYTF.

J is TRBJ2-7 and V is TRBV5-5; D not resolved. The CDR3 consists of 15 residues. CDR1 is SGHKS and CDR2 is YYEKEE in the germline V gene (reference sequence). The V gene lost 2 bases and the J gene lost 2 bases, with 14 bases spanning the gap. Written as DNA, the CDR3 is TGTGCCAGCAGCTTCGGGTTCGGGTTAACCTACGAGCAGTACTTC. Encoded protein: CASSFGFGLTYEQYF.

The rearrangement joins TRBV5-4 to TRBJ1-1; 7 nucleotides line up with TRBD1. CDR3 size: 12 residues. V shed 4 bases and J 8 bases; nucleotides not matched to a gene: 5. The germline V gene encodes CDR1 SGHNT and CDR2 YYREEE (reference sequence). The CDR3 is CASSPGQSEAFF. CDR3 nucleotide sequence: TGTGCCAGCAGCCCGGGACAGTCGGAAGCTTTCTTT.

V is TRBV7-9 and J is TRBJ2-2; no firm D call. Between the trimmed V and J ends, which lost 5 bases and 7 bases, there was a span of 5 bases. This CDR3 region has 11 residues. CDR1 is SEHNR, CDR2 FQNEAQ, per germline (reference sequence). The CDR3 protein is CASSPLGELFF. The CDR3 DNA reads TGTGCCAGCAGCCCCCTCGGGGAGCTGTTTTTT.

The chain carries TRBV30 and TRBJ2-7; either TRBD1 or TRBD2 may supply D (5 bases each). Germline-derived CDR1 and CDR2 are GTSNPN and SVGIG (reference sequence). V lost 3 bases to trimming and J lost 0 bases, with 12 bases between them. The CDR3 sequence is 14 residues long. The DNA of the CDR3 is TGTGCCTGGAGCCGGGACGTTGGCTCCTACGAGCAGTACTTC. It translates to CAWSRDVGSYEQYF.

The chain has TRBV6-4 and TRBJ2-2; 11 positions agree with TRBD2. The CDR3 extends over 16 amino acids. CDR1 is MRHNA and CDR2 is SNTAGT in the germline V gene. V shed 2 bases, J shed 3 bases, and the junction held 2 bases outside the gene matches. The CDR3 DNA sequence: TGTGCCAGCAGTGACACTAGCGGGAGTGACACCGGGGAGCTGTTTTTT. Translation: CASSDTSGSDTGELFF.

The chain joins TRBV4-1 to TRBJ1-5, with TRBD1 matching 10 bases. Germline V gene sequence: CDR1 MGHRA, CDR2 YSYEKL. This CDR3 is 17 amino acids long. Trimming removed 3 bases from V and 3 bases from J; junction bases left unmatched: 8. For the CDR3, the DNA is TGCGCCAGCAGCCAGCTTGTGGACAGGGGGAACAATCAGCCCCAGCATTTT. It is translated as CASSQLVDRGNNQPQHF.

Turning to this clone: A read error is possible here, since a much larger clone lies one base away. The chain carries TRBV2 and TRBJ1-3, with 7 bases that match TRBD1. Germline trimming cut 7 bases from V and 6 bases from J; bases unmatched to any gene: 6. The germline V gene encodes CDR1 SNHLY and CDR2 FYNNEI. The CDR3 consists of 13 residues. In nucleotides, the CDR3 is TGTGCCAGCACCGGACAGGCTGAAAACACCATATATTTT. This encodes CASTGQAENTIYF.